One and the same sample provided the 26 T cell receptor beta chains below, sequenced in a study of Ad26.COV2.S vaccination and SARS-CoV-2 variants. Assay used: immunoSEQ multiplex PCR; TCRdb lists only in-frame clones, some missing. The sample records around 240,000 clones, more than 75% being singletons. Treatment meaning: about 20 received Ad26.COV2.S at low or high dose, single or two shots; roughly 5 received placebo; per-sample allocation not given. Sampling took place 63 days after the first vaccine or placebo injection. The sequenced sample was peripheral blood, obtained in a trial of Ad26.COV2.S vaccine versus placebo. The source is a person between 18 and 59 years old who received the Ad26.COV2.S COVID-19 vaccine or a placebo.

The V and J genes are TRBV5-1 and TRBJ1-1; D gene uncertain. Germline V gives CDR1 SGHRS, CDR2 YFSETQ. The V gene lost 3 bases and the J gene lost 1 base, with 10 bases spanning the gap. This CDR3 is 14 amino acids long. The DNA of the CDR3 is TGCGCCAGCAGCTCTACGACACCGAACACTGAAGCTTTCTTT. Its translation: CASSSTTPNTEAFF.

V is TRBV27 and J is TRBJ2-2, with 10 nucleotides matching TRBD2. V shed 8 bases and J 1 base; nucleotides not matched to a gene: 19. The CDR3 is 20 amino acids. Germline V lookup: CDR1 MNHEY, CDR2 SMNVEV (reference sequence). Here the CDR3 reads CASFPNWNRAGGQNTGELFF. The CDR3 DNA follows: TGTGCCAGCTTCCCTAATTGGAATCGAGCGGGGGGGCAGAACACCGGGGAGCTGTTTTTT.

The V gene is TRBV7-9, the J gene TRBJ1-1; D ambiguous. The CDR3 consists of 13 residues. Trimming shortened V by 2 bases and J by 3 bases, and 7 bases separated the two germline ends. CDR1 and CDR2 (germline): SEHNR, FQNEAQ (reference sequence). CDR3 DNA sequence: TGTGCCAGCAGCTTACAACCGTACACTGAAGCTTTCTTT. Translation: CASSLQPYTEAFF.

The J gene is TRBJ1-2, the V gene TRBV30; 7 bases agree with TRBD1. After removal of 3 bases from V and 6 bases from J, the junction contained 7 bases not matched to a gene. The CDR3 spans 13 residues. Per germline, CDR1 GTSNPN and CDR2 SVGIG (reference sequence). In nucleotides, the CDR3 is TGTGCCTGGAGCGGAGACGACAGGGATGGCTACACCTTC. Protein sequence: CAWSGDDRDGYTF.

V gene TRBV6-2 or TRBV6-3 combines with J gene TRBJ1-3; D is unresolved. V lost 6 bases to trimming and J lost 0 bases, with 9 bases between them. The CDR3 runs to 14 residues. The germline gives CDR1 MNHEY, CDR2 SVGEGT. CDR3 sequence (DNA): TGTGCCAGCAGCCGTCAGCCCTCTGGAAACACCATATATTTT. Protein product: CASSRQPSGNTIYF.

The rearrangement links TRBV4-3 to TRBJ2-3, with D unclear. Trimming removed 4 bases from V and 0 bases from J, with 8 bases in between. The CDR3 has 14 amino acids. Per the germline V gene, CDR1 is LGHNA and CDR2 is YSLEER. As DNA, the CDR3 is TGCGCCAGCAGCCGGGCCTTGAGCACAGATACGCAGTATTTT. Amino acids: CASSRALSTDTQYF.

This rearrangement joins TRBV30 to TRBJ1-4, with a tentative D call TRBD1 (6 bases). CDR1 GTSNPN and CDR2 SVGIG come from the germline V gene (reference sequence). The V gene lost 4 bases and the J gene lost 7 bases, with 16 bases spanning the gap. This CDR3 has 14 residues. The CDR3 DNA reads TGTGCCTGGACGAGGGGCAGGGGAGGTGAAAAACTGTTTTTT. It yields the protein CAWTRGRGGEKLFF.

V and J are TRBV7-3 and TRBJ2-2; 8 bases line up with TRBD1. Germline CDR1 is SGHTA and CDR2 is FQGTGA. V shed 4 bases, J shed 4 bases, and the junction held 5 bases outside the gene matches. This CDR3 has 15 residues. The CDR3 sequence: CASSSRTGSTGELFF. In DNA, the CDR3 is TGTGCCAGCAGCTCCAGGACAGGGAGCACCGGGGAGCTGTTTTTT.

The chain couples TRBV5-1 to TRBJ1-1; 7 bases line up with TRBD1. V gave up 5 bases and J gave up 3 bases; unmatched junction bases: 7. This CDR3 has 14 residues. CDR1 is SGHRS and CDR2 is YFSETQ in the germline V gene. The CDR3 reads CASSLTGQDTEAFF. CDR3 bases: TGCGCCAGCAGTTTGACAGGGCAGGACACTGAAGCTTTCTTT.

CDR3 sequence (DNA): TGTGCCAGCAGCTGGACAGCCGAGACCGGGGAGCTGTTTTTT. It is translated as CASSWTAETGELFF. The V gene is TRBV7-9, the J gene TRBJ2-2, with TRBD1 as a possible D gene (6 bases). The V and J ends lost 4 bases and 5 bases respectively, with 11 bases between them. CDR3 length equals 14 residues. Germline V gene lookup returns CDR1 SEHNR and CDR2 FQNEAQ (reference sequence).

The chain uses TRBV2 and TRBJ1-5; D may be TRBD1 (5 bases). Germline CDR1 is SNHLY and CDR2 is FYNNEI. Trimming took off 3 bases at V and 6 bases at J, with 15 bases between the two ends. The CDR3 totals 15 residues. The CDR3 spells CASSDRATESQPQHF. The CDR3 nucleotides read TGTGCCAGCAGTGACCGGGCGACAGAGAGTCAGCCCCAGCATTTT.

The J gene is TRBJ2-7, the V gene TRBV9, with unresolved D. The length of the CDR3 is 15 residues. CDR1 is SGDLS, CDR2 YYNGEE, per germline. The V and J ends lost 0 bases and 2 bases respectively, with 12 bases between them. CDR3 residues: CASSVATGGAYEQYF. CDR3 DNA: TGTGCCAGCAGCGTAGCTACGGGCGGCGCCTACGAGCAGTACTTC.

This clone was recorded once. The chain combines TRBV3-1 (or the pseudogene TRBV3-2) with TRBJ2-6; 7 bases agree with TRBD1. Germline CDR1 is LGHDT and CDR2 is YNNKEL (reference sequence). The J segment lost 0 bases and the V segment lost 1 base, leaving 0 bases of the junction unmatched. The CDR3 loop spans 16 amino acids. The CDR3 sequence: CASSQGDSSGANVLTF. The CDR3 region has the DNA TGTGCCAGCAGCCAAGGGGACAGCTCTGGGGCCAACGTCCTGACTTTC.

This sequence joins TRBV5-1 and TRBJ2-5; D may be TRBD1 (6 bases). The CDR3 has 14 residues. Germline CDR1 SGHRS, CDR2 YFSETQ. Trimming shortened V by 5 bases and J by 1 base, and 12 bases separated the two germline ends. In DNA form, the CDR3 reads TGCGCCAGCAGTTTGACAGGTTCCCAAGAGACCCAGTACTTC. Protein sequence: CASSLTGSQETQYF.

The CDR3 coding sequence is TGTGCAAGTCGCCCAGACAGGGGAGGCACTGAAGCTTTCTTT. It is translated as CASRPDRGGTEAFF. V usage is TRBV12-2 and J usage is TRBJ1-1; TRBD1 is the table's D call, not checked against the DNA. TRBV12-2 is designated a pseudogene. This CDR3 is 14 amino acids long.

This chain uses TRBV7-8 with TRBJ2-7; 9 bases agree with TRBD2. V lost 1 base to trimming and J lost 2 bases; unmatched junction nucleotides: 3. This CDR3 region has 15 residues. Germline CDR1 SGHVS, CDR2 FQNEAQ. CDR3 in amino acids: CASSLGASGTYEQYF. The CDR3, as DNA: TGTGCCAGCAGCTTAGGGGCTAGCGGGACCTACGAGCAGTACTTC. Full variable domain (rest looked up from reference TRBV7-8 and TRBJ2-7): GAGVSQSPRYKVAKRGQDVALRCDPISGHVSLFWYQQALGQGPEFLTYFQNEAQLDKSGLPSDRFFAERPEGSVSTLKIQRTQQEDSAVYLCASSLGASGTYEQYFGPGTRLTVT.

Written as DNA, the CDR3 is TGTGCCAGCAGCCCCTTTCCCGGGACAGGGGTTGGCTACACCTTC. Translation gives CASSPFPGTGVGYTF. This chain uses TRBV5-8 with TRBJ1-2; the match to TRBD1 covers 10 bases. CDR3 length: 15 residues. Per the germline V gene, CDR1 is SGHTS and CDR2 is YDEGEE. V trimming: 4 bases; J trimming: 7 bases; junction bases outside the gene matches: 10. Full variable domain (outside the CDR3, taken from reference TRBV5-8 and TRBJ1-2): EAGVTQSPTHLIKTRGQQATLRCSPISGHTSVYWYQQALGLGLQFLLWYDEGEERNRGNFPPRFSGRQFPNYSSELNVNALELEDSALYLCASSPFPGTGVGYTFGSGTRLTVV.

The gene calls are TRBV24-1 and TRBJ2-5, with D uncertain. Germline CDR1 reads KGHDR; CDR2 reads SFDVKD. The V end was cut by 3 bases, the J end by 4 bases, with 8 bases between. The length of the CDR3 is 13 residues. The CDR3 sequence: CATSDTRGETQYF. CDR3 nucleotide sequence: TGTGCCACCAGTGATACGCGCGGAGAGACCCAGTACTTC.

The chain links TRBV6-6 to TRBJ2-1; 10 bases agree with TRBD1. V gave up 6 bases and J gave up 7 bases; unmatched junction bases: 9. The germline V gene has CDR1 MNHNY and CDR2 SVGAGI (reference sequence). This CDR3 comprises 15 residues. The CDR3 nucleotides read TGTGCCAGCAGGAGGGGACAGGGGCCCCGGAATGAGCAGTTCTTC. Amino acid sequence: CASRRGQGPRNEQFF.

The rearrangement uses TRBV30 and TRBJ1-3, with TRBD1 as a possible D gene (5 bases). The CDR3 consists of 11 residues. Trimming stripped 3 bases from V and 7 bases from J, with 7 bases between. Germline V gene sequence: CDR1 GTSNPN, CDR2 SVGIG (reference sequence). The CDR3 sequence: CAWRAGNTIYF. The CDR3 region has the DNA TGTGCCTGGAGGGCAGGGAACACCATATATTTT.

V is TRBV7-9 and J is TRBJ2-3, with TRBD2 identical over 14 bases. CDR1 SEHNR and CDR2 FQNEAQ come from the germline V gene (reference sequence). J gave up 4 bases and V 2 bases, and 8 bases lay outside the gene matches. This CDR3 has 18 amino acids. CDR3 nucleotide sequence: TGTGCCAGCAGCTTACGAAGACTAGCGGGGGGGCAGCCAGATACGCAGTATTTT. Its translation: CASSLRRLAGGQPDTQYF.

V gene TRBV9 combines with J gene TRBJ2-3, with a possible D match to TRBD2 (6 bases). This CDR3 comprises 14 residues. The V end lost 2 bases, the J end lost 6 bases, and 13 bases lay between the germline ends. CDR1 and CDR2 from the germline V gene are SGDLS and YYNGEE. The CDR3 DNA follows: TGTGCCAGCAGCGTCGCCGGGAGTCGGGATACGCAGTATTTT. Its protein is CASSVAGSRDTQYF.

V and J are TRBV10-1 and TRBJ2-2; D not resolved. Germline-derived CDR1 and CDR2 are WNHNN and SYGVQD (reference sequence). CDR3 length: 13 residues. V was pared by 0 bases and J by 6 bases, with 5 bases between. The CDR3: CASSESVAGELFF. The CDR3 nucleotides read TGCGCCAGCAGTGAGTCTGTTGCCGGGGAGCTGTTTTTT.

This clone has a single count. This sequence joins TRBV6-2 or TRBV6-3 and TRBJ2-1; D is uncertain. The germline CDR1 and CDR2 sequences are MNHEY and SVGEGT. The CDR3 runs to 13 residues. The V end lost 0 bases, the J end lost 9 bases, and 9 bases lay between the germline ends. This chain's CDR3 is CASSYSEVGEQFF. The CDR3 coding sequence is TGTGCCAGCAGTTACTCCGAGGTGGGTGAGCAGTTCTTC.

This chain uses TRBV18 with TRBJ1-5; the match to TRBD1 covers 7 bases. The CDR3 runs to 13 residues. V trimming: 8 bases; J trimming: 5 bases; junction bases outside the gene matches: 6. Germline values: CDR1 KGHSH, CDR2 LQKENI. The CDR3 coding sequence is TGTGCCAGCCACGGGCAGGGGGATCAGCCCCAGCATTTT. Residues: CASHGQGDQPQHF.

The chain joins TRBV2 to TRBJ2-7; TRBD1 or TRBD2 may be the D gene (7 bases each). This CDR3 has 14 residues. CDR1 and CDR2 (germline): SNHLY, FYNNEI. V was cut by 7 bases and J by 2 bases, with 15 bases left in between. The CDR3 DNA reads TGTGCCAGCATTCCAGGGGGGGGTCCCTACGAGCAGTACTTC. The encoded protein is CASIPGGGPYEQYF.